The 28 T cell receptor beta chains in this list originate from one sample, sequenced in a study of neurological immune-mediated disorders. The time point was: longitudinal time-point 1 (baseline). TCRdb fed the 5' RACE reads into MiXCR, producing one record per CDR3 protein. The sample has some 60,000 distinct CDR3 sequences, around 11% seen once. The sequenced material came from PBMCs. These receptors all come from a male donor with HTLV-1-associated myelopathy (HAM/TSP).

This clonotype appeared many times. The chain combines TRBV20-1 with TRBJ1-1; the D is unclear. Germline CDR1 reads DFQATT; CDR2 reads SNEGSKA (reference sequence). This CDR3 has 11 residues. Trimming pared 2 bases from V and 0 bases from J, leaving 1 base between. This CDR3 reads CSARMNTEAFF. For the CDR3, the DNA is TGCAGTGCTAGAATGAACACTGAAGCTTTCTTT.

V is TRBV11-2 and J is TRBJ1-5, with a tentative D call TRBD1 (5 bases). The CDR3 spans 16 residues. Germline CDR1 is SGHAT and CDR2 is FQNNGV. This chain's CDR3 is CTNSPLGGEHNQPQHF. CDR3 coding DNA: TGTACCAACAGCCCCCTGGGGGGGGAACACAATCAGCCCCAGCATTTT.

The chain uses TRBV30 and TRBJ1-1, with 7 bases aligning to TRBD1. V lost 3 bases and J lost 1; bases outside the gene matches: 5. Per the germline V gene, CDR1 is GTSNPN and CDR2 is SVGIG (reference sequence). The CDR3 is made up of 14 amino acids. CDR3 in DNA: TGTGCCTGGAGCAACAGGGGCGGGAACACTGAAGCTTTCTTT. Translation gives CAWSNRGGNTEAFF.

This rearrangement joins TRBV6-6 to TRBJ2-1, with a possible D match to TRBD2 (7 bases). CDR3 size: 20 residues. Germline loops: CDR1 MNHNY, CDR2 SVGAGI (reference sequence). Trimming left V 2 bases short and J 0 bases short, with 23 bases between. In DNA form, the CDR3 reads TGTGCCAGCAGTTACCCGAGGGGGGGAGGAGCCCACAGCTCCTACAATGAGCAGTTCTTC. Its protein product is CASSYPRGGGAHSSYNEQFF.

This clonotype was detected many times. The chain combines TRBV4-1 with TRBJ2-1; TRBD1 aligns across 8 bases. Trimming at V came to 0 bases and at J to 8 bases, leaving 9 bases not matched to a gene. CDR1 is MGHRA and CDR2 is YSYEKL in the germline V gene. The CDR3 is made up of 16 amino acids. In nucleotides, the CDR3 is TGCGCCAGCAGCCAAGATTGGGGACAGGAATATCATGAGCAGTTCTTC. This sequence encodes CASSQDWGQEYHEQFF.

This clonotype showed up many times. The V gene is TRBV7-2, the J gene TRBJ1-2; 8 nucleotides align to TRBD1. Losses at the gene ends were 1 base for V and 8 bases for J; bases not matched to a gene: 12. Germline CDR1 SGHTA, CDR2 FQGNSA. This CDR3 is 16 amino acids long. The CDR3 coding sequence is TGTGCCAGCAGCTTAGTCCCGACAGGGGCCTTTGAAGGCTACACCTTC. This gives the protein CASSLVPTGAFEGYTF.

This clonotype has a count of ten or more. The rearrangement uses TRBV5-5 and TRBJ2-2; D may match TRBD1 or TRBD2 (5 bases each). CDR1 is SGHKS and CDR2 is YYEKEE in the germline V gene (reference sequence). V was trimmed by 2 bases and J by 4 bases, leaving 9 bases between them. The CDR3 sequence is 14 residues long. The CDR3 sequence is CASSFFGGTGELFF. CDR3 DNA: TGTGCCAGCAGCTTTTTTGGGGGCACCGGGGAGCTGTTTTTT.

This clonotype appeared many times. Here the CDR3 DNA reads TGTGCCAGCAGCTTAGTAACAGGCAGGAACACTGAAGCTTTCTTT. This sequence encodes CASSLVTGRNTEAFF. The V and J genes are TRBV7-2 and TRBJ1-1; TRBD1 is a possible D gene (5 bases). The germline CDR1 and CDR2 sequences are SGHTA and FQGNSA. The V end lost 1 base, the J end lost 1 base, and 10 bases lay between the germline ends. This CDR3 is 15 amino acids long.

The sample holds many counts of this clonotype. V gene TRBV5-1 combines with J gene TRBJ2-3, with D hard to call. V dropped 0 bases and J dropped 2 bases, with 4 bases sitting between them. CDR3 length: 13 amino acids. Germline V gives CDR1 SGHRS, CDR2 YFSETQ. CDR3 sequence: CASSLELTDTQYF. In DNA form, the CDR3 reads TGCGCCAGCAGCTTGGAGCTCACAGATACGCAGTATTTT.

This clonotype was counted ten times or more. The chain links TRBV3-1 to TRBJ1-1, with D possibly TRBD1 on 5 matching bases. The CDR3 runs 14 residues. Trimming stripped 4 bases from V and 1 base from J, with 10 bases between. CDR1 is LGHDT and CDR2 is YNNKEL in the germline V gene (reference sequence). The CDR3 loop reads CASSLPGRNTEAFF. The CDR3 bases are TGTGCCAGCAGCCTCCCAGGGAGGAACACTGAAGCTTTCTTT.

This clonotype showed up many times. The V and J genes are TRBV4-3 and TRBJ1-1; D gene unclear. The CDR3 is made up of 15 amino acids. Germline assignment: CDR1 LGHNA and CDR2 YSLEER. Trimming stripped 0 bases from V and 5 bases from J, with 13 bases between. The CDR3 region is CASSQDLGVDTEAFF. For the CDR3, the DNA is TGCGCCAGCAGCCAAGATCTTGGGGTCGATACTGAAGCTTTCTTT.

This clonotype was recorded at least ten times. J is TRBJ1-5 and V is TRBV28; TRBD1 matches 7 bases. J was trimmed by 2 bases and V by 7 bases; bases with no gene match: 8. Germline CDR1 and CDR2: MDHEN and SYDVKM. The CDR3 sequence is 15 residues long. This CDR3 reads CASTLSDRRNQPQHF. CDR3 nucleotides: TGTGCCAGCACCCTATCGGACAGGCGCAATCAGCCCCAGCATTTT.

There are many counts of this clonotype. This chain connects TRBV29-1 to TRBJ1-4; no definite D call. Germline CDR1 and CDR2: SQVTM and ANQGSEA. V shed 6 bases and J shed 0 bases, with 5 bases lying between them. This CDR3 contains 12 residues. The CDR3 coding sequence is TGCAGCGTACTAGCAACTAATGAAAAACTGTTTTTT. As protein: CSVLATNEKLFF.

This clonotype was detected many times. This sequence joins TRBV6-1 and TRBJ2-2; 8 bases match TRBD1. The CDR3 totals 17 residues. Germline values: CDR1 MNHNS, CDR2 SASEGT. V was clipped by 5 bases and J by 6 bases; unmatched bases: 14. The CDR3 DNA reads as TGTGCCAGCAGTCCTTTCGGAGGACAGGGCTTCCCCGGGGAGCTGTTTTTT. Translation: CASSPFGGQGFPGELFF.

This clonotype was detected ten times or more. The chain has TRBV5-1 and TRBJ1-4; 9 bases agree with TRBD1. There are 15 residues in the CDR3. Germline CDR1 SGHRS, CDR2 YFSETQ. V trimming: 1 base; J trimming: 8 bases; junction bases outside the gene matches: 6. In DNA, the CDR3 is TGCGCCAGCAGCTTGTCCGGGACAGGGTTAGAAAAACTGTTTTTT. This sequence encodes CASSLSGTGLEKLFF.

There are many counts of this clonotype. The DNA of the CDR3 is TGTGCCATCAGTGAGTTTAGCTCGACGGATACGCAGTATTTT. Amino acid sequence: CAISEFSSTDTQYF. The V gene is TRBV10-3, the J gene TRBJ2-3, with no clear D. Per the germline V gene, CDR1 is ENHRY and CDR2 is SYGVKD. V lost 1 base to trimming and J lost 6 bases, with 11 bases between them. The CDR3 totals 14 residues.

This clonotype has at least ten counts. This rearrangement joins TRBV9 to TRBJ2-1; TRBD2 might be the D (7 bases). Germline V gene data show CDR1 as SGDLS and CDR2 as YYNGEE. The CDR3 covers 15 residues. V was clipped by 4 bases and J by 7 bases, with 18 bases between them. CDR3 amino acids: CASSSTRGAGNEQFF. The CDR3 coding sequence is TGTGCCAGCAGCTCTACCCGGGGGGCAGGTAATGAGCAGTTCTTC.

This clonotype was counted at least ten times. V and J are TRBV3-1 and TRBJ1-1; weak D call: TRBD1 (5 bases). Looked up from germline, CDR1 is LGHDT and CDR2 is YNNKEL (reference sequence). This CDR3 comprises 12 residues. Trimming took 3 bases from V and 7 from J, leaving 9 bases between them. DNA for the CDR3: TGTGCCAGCAGCCATGGGACGGTTGAAGCTTTCTTT. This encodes CASSHGTVEAFF.

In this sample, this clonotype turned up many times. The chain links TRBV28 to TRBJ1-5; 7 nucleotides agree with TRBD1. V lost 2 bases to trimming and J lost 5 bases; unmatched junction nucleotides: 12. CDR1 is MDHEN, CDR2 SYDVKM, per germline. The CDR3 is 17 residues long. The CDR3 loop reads CASSLSRQGTVDQPQHF. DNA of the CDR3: TGTGCCAGCAGTTTAAGTCGACAGGGAACGGTGGATCAGCCCCAGCATTTT. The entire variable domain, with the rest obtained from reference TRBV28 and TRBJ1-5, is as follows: DVKVTQSSRYLVKRTGEKVFLECVQDMDHENMFWYRQDPGLGLRLIYFSYDVKMKEKGDIPEGYSVSREKKERFSLILESASTNQTSMYLCASSLSRQGTVDQPQHFGDGTRLSIL.

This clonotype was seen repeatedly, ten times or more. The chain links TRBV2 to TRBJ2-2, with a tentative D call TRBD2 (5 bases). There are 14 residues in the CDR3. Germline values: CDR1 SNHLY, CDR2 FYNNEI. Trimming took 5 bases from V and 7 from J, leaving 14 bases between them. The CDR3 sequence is CASSTDSQFGELFF. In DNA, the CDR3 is TGTGCCAGCAGTACGGACTCCCAGTTCGGGGAGCTGTTTTTT.

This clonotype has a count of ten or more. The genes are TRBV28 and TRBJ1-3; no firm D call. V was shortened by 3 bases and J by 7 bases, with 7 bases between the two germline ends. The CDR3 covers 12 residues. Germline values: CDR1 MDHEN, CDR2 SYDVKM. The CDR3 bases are TGTGCCAGCAGTTTCCCCCGGAACACCATATATTTT. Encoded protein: CASSFPRNTIYF.

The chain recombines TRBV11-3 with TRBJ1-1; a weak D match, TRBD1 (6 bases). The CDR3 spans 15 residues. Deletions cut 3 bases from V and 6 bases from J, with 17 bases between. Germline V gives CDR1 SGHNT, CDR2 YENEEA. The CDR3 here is CASSLEGGWQAEAFF. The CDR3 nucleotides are TGTGCCAGCAGCTTGGAAGGGGGGTGGCAGGCTGAAGCTTTCTTT.

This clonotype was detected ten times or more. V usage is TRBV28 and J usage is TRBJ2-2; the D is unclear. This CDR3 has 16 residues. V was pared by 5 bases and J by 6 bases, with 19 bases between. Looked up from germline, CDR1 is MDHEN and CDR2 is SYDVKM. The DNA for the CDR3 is TGTGCCAGCAGTCCCCATGGGCAGTTTGATGCCGGGGAGCTGTTTTTT. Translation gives CASSPHGQFDAGELFF. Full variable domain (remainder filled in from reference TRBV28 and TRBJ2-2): DVKVTQSSRYLVKRTGEKVFLECVQDMDHENMFWYRQDPGLGLRLIYFSYDVKMKEKGDIPEGYSVSREKKERFSLILESASTNQTSMYLCASSPHGQFDAGELFFGEGSRLTVL.

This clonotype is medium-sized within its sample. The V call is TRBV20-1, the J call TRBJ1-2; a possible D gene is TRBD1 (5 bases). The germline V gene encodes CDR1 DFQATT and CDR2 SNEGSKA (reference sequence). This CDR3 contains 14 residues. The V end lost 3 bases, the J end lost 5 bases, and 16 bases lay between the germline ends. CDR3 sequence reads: CSARGRARAYGYTF. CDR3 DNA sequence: TGCAGTGCTAGGGGCCGGGCCAGGGCATATGGCTACACCTTC.

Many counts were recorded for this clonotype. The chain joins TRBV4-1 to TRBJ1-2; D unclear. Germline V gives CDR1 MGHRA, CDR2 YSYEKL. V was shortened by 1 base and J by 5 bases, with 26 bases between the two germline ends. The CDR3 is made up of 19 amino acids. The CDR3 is CASSQATGPAMLSSYGYTF. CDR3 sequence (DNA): TGCGCCAGCAGCCAAGCTACCGGGCCGGCAATGCTTTCGTCATATGGCTACACCTTC.

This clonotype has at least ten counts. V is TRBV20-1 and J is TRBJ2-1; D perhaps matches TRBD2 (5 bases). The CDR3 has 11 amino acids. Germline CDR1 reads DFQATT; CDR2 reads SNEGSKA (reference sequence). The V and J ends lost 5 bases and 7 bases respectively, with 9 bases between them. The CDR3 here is CSASGENEQFF. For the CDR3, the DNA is TGCAGTGCTTCCGGGGAGAATGAGCAGTTCTTC.

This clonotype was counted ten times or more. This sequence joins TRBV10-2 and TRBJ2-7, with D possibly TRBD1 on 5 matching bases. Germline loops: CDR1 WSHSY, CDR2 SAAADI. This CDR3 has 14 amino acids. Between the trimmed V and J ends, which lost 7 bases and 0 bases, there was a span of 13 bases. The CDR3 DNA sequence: TGCGCCAGCAATAGACAGCCGAGCTCCTACGAGCAGTACTTC. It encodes CASNRQPSSYEQYF.

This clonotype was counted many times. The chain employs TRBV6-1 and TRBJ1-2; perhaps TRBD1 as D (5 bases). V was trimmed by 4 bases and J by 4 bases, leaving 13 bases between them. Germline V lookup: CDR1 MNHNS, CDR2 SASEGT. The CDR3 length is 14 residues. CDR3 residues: CASSVSREGYGYTF. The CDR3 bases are TGTGCCAGCAGTGTTTCCAGGGAAGGCTATGGCTACACCTTC.